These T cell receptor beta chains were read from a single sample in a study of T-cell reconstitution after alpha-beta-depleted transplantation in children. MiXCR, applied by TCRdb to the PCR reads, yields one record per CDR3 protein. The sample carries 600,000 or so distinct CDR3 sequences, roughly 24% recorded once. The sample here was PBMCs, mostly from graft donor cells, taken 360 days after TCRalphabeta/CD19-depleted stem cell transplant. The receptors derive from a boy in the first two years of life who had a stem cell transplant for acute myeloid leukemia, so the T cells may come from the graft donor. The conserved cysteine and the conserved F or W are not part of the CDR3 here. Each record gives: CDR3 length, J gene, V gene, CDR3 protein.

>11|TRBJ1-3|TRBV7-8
ASSSNSGNTIY
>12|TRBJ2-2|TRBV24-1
ATRDRLNTGELF
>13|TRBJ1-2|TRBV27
ASREEDKRGYGYT
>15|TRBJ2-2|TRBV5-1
ASSLRRDSQSGGELF
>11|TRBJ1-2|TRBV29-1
SVGAVVDYGYT
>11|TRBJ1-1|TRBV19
ASNPGRGQQAF
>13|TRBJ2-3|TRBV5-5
ASNLIMMVADTQY
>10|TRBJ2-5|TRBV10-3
AISDQHETQY
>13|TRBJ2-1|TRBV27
ASRPGLISYNEQF
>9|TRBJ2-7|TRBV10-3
AISESGEQY
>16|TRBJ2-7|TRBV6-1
ASSPLKELGQGRYEQY
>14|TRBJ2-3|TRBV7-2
ASSPGQAPFRNTQY
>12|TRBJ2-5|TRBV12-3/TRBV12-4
ASSLRGVGETQY
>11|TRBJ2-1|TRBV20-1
SAPRLERHEQF
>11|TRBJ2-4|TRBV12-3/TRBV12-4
ASSPGGLNIQY